These 8 T cell receptor beta chains originate from one sample sequenced in a study of T cell responses to AZD1222 COVID-19 vaccine. Sequenced by immunoSEQ multiplex PCR; TCRdb stores in-frame clones only, minus some. The sample consists of around 140,000 clones, 70% to 90% of them appearing once. The starting material was peripheral blood, obtained on day 0 of AZD1222 vaccination. The receptors here all came from an adult in good health.

The rearrangement links TRBV19 to TRBJ1-2, with 9 bases that match TRBD1. The V gene's germline CDR1 is LNHDA and CDR2 SQIVND (reference sequence). CDR3 length equals 15 residues. V lost 6 bases and J lost 4; bases outside the gene matches: 9. The CDR3 protein is CASRLSGTGLYGYTF. In nucleotides, the CDR3 is TGTGCCAGTAGACTTTCCGGGACAGGGCTCTATGGCTACACCTTC. Drawing the rest from reference TRBV19 and TRBJ1-2, the complete variable domain is DGGITQSPKYLFRKEGQNVTLSCEQNLNHDAMYWYRQDPGQGLRLIYYSQIVNDFQKGDIAEGYSVSREKKESFPLTVTSAQKNPTAFYLCASRLSGTGLYGYTFGSGTRLTVV.

CDR3 nucleotide sequence: TGCGCCAGCAGCTTAGGGACAGGGGACACTGAAGCTTTCTTT. It is translated as CASSLGTGDTEAFF. The chain recombines TRBV5-1 with TRBJ1-1, with TRBD1 matching 10 bases. CDR3 length equals 14 residues. V lost 2 bases to trimming and J lost 3 bases; unmatched junction nucleotides: 1. The germline V gene has CDR1 SGHRS and CDR2 YFSETQ.

The chain uses TRBV6-5 and TRBJ2-1; weak D call: TRBD1 (6 bases). The V and J ends lost 6 bases and 0 bases respectively, with 9 bases between them. The CDR3 totals 14 residues. Germline CDR1 reads MNHEY; CDR2 reads SVGAGI. CDR3 coding DNA: TGTGCCAGCAGACTACAGGGCTCCTACAATGAGCAGTTCTTC. Translating it yields CASRLQGSYNEQFF.

The chain joins TRBV18 to TRBJ1-6; D is unclear. Per germline, CDR1 KGHSH and CDR2 LQKENI. The CDR3 has 14 residues. V was trimmed by 5 bases and J by 6 bases, leaving 11 bases between them. The CDR3 bases are TGTGCCAGCTCAGAACAGAATTTTAATTCACCCCTCCACTTT. Translating gives CASSEQNFNSPLHF.

This clone was counted once. The gene calls are TRBV2 and TRBJ1-2; D gene ambiguous. Germline-derived CDR1 and CDR2 are SNHLY and FYNNEI. V shed 6 bases and J shed 8 bases, with 13 bases lying between them. The CDR3 consists of 12 residues. The CDR3 coding sequence is TGTGCCAGCAGGGAAACTCGCGTCGGCTACACCTTC. Its translation: CASRETRVGYTF.

The chain combines TRBV15 with TRBJ2-3; TRBD2 matches 10 bases. Germline V gives CDR1 LNHNV, CDR2 YYDKDF (reference sequence). Losses at the gene ends were 0 bases for V and 4 bases for J; bases not matched to a gene: 1. This CDR3 is 15 amino acids long. The CDR3 nucleotides are TGTGCCACCAGCAGAGAAGCGGGAGGGGCAGATACGCAGTATTTT. Translating gives CATSREAGGADTQYF.

The chain couples TRBV6-5 to TRBJ1-5; D gene ambiguous. Germline lookup yields CDR1 MNHEY and CDR2 SVGAGI. This CDR3 spans 13 amino acids. Trimming stripped 4 bases from V and 10 bases from J, with 14 bases between. For the CDR3, the DNA is TGTGCCAGCAGTTCCCGGTACGGTGATCCCCAGCATTTT. Translated: CASSSRYGDPQHF.

This clone was observed a few times. The CDR3 coding sequence is TGTGCCAGCTCACCAAGCAGGGGACCTTACGAGCAGTACTTC. Translated: CASSPSRGPYEQYF. The V call is TRBV18, the J call TRBJ2-7; D possibly corresponds to TRBD1 (6 bases). Trimming removed 2 bases from V and 4 bases from J, with 12 bases in between. The germline V gene encodes CDR1 KGHSH and CDR2 LQKENI. The CDR3 has 14 residues.